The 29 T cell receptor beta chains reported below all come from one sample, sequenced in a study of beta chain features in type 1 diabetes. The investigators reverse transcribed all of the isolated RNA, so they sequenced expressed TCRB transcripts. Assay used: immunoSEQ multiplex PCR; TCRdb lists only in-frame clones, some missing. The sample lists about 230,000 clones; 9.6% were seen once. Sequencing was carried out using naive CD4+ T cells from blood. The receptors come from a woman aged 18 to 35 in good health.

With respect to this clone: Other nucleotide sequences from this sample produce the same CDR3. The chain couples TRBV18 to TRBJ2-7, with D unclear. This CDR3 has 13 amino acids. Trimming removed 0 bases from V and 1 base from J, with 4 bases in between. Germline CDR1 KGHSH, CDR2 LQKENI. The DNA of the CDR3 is TGTGCCAGCTCACCACCCAGTTCCTACGAGCAGTACTTC. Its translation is CASSPPSSYEQYF.

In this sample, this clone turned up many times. This CDR3 reads CAWSVRKGGNSPLHF. CDR3 coding DNA: TGTGCCTGGAGTGTTCGGAAGGGAGGCAATTCACCCCTCCACTTT. The chain couples TRBV30 to TRBJ1-6; no definite D call. Germline V gene data show CDR1 as GTSNPN and CDR2 as SVGIG (reference sequence). The CDR3 length is 15 residues. Trimming left V 0 bases short and J 7 bases short, with 13 bases between.

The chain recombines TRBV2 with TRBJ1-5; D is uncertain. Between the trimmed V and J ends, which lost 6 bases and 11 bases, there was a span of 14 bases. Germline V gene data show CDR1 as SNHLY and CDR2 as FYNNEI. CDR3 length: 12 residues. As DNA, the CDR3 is TGTGCCAGCAGCGACGACGGGTTAGCCCAGCATTTT. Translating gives CASSDDGLAQHF. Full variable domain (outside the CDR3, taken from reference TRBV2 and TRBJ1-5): EPEVTQTPSHQVTQMGQEVILRCVPISNHLYFYWYRQILGQKVEFLVSFYNNEISEKSEIFDDQFSVERPDGSNFTLKIRSTKLEDSAMYFCASSDDGLAQHFGDGTRLSIL.

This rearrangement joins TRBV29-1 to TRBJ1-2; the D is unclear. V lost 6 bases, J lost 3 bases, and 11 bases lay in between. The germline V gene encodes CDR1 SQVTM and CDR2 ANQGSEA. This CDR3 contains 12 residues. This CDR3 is CSVRVFDYGYTF. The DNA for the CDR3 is TGCAGCGTGCGGGTTTTCGACTATGGCTACACCTTC. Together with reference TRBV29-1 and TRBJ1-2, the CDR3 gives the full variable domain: SAVISQKPSRDICQRGTSLTIQCQVDSQVTMMFWYRQQPGQSLTLIATANQGSEATYESGFVIDKFPISRPNLTFSTLTVSNMSPEDSSIYLCSVRVFDYGYTFGSGTRLTVV.

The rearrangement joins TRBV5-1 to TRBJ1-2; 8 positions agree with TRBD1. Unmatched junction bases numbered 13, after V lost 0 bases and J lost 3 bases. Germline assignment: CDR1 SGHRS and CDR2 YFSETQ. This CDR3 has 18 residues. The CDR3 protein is CASSLASRQGAMDYGYTF. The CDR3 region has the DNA TGCGCCAGCAGCTTGGCGAGCAGGCAGGGGGCGATGGACTATGGCTACACCTTC.

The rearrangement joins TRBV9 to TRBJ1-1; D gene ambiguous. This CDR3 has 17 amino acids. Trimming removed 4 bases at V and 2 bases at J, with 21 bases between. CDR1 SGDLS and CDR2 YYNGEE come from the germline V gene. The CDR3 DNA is TGTGCCAGCAGCCCCCGATTGGGCCCACCTTCAAACACTGAAGCTTTCTTT. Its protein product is CASSPRLGPPSNTEAFF.

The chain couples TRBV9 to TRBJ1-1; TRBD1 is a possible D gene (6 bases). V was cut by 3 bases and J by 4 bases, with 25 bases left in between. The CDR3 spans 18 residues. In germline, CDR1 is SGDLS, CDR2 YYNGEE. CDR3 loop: CASSETSGVWGQGTEAFF. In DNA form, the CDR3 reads TGTGCCAGCAGCGAGACCTCTGGGGTATGGGGGCAAGGCACTGAAGCTTTCTTT. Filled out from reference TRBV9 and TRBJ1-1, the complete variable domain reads DSGVTQTPKHLITATGQRVTLRCSPRSGDLSVYWYQQSLDQGLQFLIQYYNGEERAKGNILERFSAQQFPDLHSELNLSSLELGDSALYFCASSETSGVWGQGTEAFFGQGTRLTVV.

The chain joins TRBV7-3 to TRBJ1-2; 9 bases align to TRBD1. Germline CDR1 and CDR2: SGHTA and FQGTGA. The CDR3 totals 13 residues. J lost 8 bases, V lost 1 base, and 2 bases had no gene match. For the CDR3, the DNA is TGTGCCAGCAGCTTAAGACAGGGGGAAGGCTACACCTTC. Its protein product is CASSLRQGEGYTF. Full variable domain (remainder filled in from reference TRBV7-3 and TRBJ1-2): GAGVSQTPSNKVTEKGKYVELRCDPISGHTALYWYRQSLGQGPEFLIYFQGTGAADDSGLPNDRFFAVRPEGSVSTLKIQRTERGDSAVYLCASSLRQGEGYTFGSGTRLTVV.

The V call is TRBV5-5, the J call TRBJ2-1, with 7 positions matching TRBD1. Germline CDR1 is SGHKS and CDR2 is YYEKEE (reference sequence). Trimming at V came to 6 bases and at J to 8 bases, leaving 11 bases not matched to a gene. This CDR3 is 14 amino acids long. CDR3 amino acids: CASTHSGGSHEQFF. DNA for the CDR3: TGTGCCAGCACCCACTCAGGGGGTAGCCATGAGCAGTTCTTC.

CDR3 coding DNA: TGTGCCAGCAGCTTAGCCGCGGGTAATGAGCAGTTCTTC. This gives the protein CASSLAAGNEQFF. The chain couples TRBV7-2 to TRBJ2-1; a possible D gene is TRBD2 (5 bases). Germline V CDR1 and CDR2: SGHTA, FQGNSA. The length of the CDR3 is 13 residues. The ends were cut back, 0 bases at V and 7 bases at J, with 7 bases in the middle.

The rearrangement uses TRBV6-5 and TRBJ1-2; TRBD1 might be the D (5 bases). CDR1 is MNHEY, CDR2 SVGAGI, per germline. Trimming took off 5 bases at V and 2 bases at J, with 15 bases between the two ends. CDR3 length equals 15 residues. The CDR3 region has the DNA TGTGCCAGCAGTCGGGGTGCCGGGGGGAACTATGGCTACACCTTC. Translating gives CASSRGAGGNYGYTF.

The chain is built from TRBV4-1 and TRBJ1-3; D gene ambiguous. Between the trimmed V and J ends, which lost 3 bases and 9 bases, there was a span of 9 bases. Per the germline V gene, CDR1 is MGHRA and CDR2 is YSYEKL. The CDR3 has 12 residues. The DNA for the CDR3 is TGCGCCAGCAGCCAGACCCGAGGCACCATATATTTT. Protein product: CASSQTRGTIYF.

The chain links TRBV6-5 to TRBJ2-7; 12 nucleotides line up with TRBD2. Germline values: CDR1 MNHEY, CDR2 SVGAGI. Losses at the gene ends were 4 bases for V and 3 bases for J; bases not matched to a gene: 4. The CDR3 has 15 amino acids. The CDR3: CASSSRLAGDYEQYF. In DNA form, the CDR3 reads TGTGCCAGCAGTTCAAGACTAGCGGGAGACTACGAGCAGTACTTC.

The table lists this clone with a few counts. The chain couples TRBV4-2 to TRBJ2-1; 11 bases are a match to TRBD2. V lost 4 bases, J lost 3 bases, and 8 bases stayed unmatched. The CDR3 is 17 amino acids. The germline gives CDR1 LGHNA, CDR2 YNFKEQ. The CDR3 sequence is CASSRMTSGTYYNEQFF. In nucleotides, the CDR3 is TGTGCCAGCAGCCGCATGACTAGCGGGACTTACTACAATGAGCAGTTCTTC.

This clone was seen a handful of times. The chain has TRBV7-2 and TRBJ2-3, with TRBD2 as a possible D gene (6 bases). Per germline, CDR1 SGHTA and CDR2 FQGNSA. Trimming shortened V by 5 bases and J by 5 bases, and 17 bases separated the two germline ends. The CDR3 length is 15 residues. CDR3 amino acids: CASSPPAGRGDTQYF. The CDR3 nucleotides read TGTGCCAGCAGCCCCCCGGCGGGGCGGGGAGATACGCAGTATTTT.

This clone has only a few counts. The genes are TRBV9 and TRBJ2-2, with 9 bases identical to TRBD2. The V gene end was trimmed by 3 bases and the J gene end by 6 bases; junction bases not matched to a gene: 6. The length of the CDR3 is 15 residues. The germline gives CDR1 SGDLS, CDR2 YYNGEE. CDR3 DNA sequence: TGTGCCAGCAGCGGGATTAGCGGGGGTTCCGGGGAGCTGTTTTTT. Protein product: CASSGISGGSGELFF.

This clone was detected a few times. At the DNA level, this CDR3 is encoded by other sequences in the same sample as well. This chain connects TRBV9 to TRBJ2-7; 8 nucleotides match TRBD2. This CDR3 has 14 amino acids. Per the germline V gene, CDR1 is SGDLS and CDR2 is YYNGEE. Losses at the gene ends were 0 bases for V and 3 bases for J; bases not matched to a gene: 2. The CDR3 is CASSVGLAGYEQYF. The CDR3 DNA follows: TGTGCCAGCAGCGTAGGCCTAGCGGGCTACGAGCAGTACTTC.

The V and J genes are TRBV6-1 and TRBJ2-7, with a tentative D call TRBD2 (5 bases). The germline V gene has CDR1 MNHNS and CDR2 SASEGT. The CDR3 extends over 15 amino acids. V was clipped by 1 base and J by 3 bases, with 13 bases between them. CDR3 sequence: CASSEGPYGIYEQYF. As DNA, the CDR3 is TGTGCCAGCAGTGAAGGGCCCTACGGGATCTACGAGCAGTACTTC.

The chain's CDR3 is CASTDSRRVNEQFF. In nucleotides, the CDR3 is TGTGCCAGCACTGACAGCCGGAGGGTGAATGAGCAGTTCTTC. V and J are TRBV6-1 and TRBJ2-1, with D perhaps TRBD2 (6 bases). The germline V gene has CDR1 MNHNS and CDR2 SASEGT. V lost 7 bases, J lost 7 bases, and 17 bases lay in between. The CDR3 consists of 14 residues.

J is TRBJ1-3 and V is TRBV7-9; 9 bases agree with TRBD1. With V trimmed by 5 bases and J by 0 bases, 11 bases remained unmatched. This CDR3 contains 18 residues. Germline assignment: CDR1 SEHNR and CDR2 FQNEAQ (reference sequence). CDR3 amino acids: CASSASGTGLNSGNTIYF. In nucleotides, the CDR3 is TGTGCCAGCAGCGCGTCCGGGACAGGGCTCAACTCTGGAAACACCATATATTTT.

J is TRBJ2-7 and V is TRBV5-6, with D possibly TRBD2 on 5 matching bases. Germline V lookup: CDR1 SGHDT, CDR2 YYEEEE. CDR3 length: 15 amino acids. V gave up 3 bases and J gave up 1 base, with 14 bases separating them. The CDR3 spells CASSSDPTGSYEQYF. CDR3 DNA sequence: TGTGCCAGCAGCTCAGACCCCACGGGATCCTACGAGCAGTACTTC.

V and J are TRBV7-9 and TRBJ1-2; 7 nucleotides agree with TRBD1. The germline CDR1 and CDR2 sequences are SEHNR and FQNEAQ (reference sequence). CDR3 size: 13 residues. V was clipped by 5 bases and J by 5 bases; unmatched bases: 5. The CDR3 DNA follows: TGTGCCAGCAGCCCCGGGACAGAGTATGGCTACACCTTC. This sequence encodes CASSPGTEYGYTF.

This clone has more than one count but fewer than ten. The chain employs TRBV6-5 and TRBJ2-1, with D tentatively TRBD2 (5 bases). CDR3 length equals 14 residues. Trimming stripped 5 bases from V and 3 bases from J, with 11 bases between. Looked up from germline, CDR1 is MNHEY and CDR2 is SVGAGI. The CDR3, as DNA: TGTGCCAGCAGTGGGGAGTTACTCTACAATGAGCAGTTCTTC. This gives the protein CASSGELLYNEQFF.

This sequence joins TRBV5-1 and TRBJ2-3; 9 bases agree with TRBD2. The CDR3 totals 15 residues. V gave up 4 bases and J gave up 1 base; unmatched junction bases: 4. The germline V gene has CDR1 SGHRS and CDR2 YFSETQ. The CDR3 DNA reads TGCGCCAGCAGCCTGCTAGCGGGGCGCACAGATACGCAGTATTTT. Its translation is CASSLLAGRTDTQYF.

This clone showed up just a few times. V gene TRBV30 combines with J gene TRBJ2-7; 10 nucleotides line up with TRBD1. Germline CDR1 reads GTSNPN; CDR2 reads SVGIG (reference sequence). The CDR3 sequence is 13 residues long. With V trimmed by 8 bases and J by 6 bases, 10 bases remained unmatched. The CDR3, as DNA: TGTGCCGTGGACAGGGGGTGGGCCCGCGAGCAGTACTTC. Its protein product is CAVDRGWAREQYF.

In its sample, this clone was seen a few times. CDR3 sequence: CASSVEAGYTGELFF. The CDR3 region has the DNA TGTGCCAGCAGCGTAGAGGCAGGCTACACCGGGGAGCTGTTTTTT. The chain couples TRBV9 to TRBJ2-2; D unclear. CDR1 and CDR2 (germline): SGDLS, YYNGEE. This CDR3 has 15 residues. V was cut by 0 bases and J by 3 bases, with 9 bases left in between.

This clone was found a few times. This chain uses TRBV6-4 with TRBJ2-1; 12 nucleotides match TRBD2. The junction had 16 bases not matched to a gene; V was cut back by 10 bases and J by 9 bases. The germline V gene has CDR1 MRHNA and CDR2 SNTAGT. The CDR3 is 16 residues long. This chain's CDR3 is CATNRTGTSGFGEQFF. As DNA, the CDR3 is TGTGCCACCAATAGAACCGGGACTAGCGGGTTCGGTGAGCAGTTCTTC.

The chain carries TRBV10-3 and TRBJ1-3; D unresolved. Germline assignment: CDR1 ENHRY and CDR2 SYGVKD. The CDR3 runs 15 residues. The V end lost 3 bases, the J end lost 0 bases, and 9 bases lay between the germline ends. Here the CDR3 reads CAISDVVSSGNTIYF. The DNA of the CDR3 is TGTGCCATCAGTGATGTAGTGAGCTCTGGAAACACCATATATTTT.

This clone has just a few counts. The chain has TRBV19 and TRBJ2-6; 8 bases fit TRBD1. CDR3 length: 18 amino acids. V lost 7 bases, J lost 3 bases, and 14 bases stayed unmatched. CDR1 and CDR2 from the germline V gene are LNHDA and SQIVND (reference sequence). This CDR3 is CASKGGMGQVNGANVLTF. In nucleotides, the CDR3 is TGTGCCAGTAAGGGCGGGATGGGACAGGTAAATGGGGCCAACGTCCTGACTTTC.